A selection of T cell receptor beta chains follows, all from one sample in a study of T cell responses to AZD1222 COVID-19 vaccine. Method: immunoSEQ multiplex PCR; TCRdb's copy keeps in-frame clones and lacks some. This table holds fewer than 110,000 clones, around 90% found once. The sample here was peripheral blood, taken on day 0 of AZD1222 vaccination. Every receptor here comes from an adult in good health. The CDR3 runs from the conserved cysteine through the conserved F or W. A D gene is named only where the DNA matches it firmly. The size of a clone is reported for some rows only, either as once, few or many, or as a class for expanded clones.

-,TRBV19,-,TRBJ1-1,TGTGCCAGTACCCGGCCGTGGAACACTGAAGCTTTCTTT,CASTRPWNTEAFF
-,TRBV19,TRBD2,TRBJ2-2,TGTGCCAGTAGACGCGCGGGGGGATACGCGAACACCGGGGAGCTGTTTTTT,CASRRAGGYANTGELFF
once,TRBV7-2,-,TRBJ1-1,TGTGCCAGCAGCTTACGAGGAGGTGGAACTGAAGCTTTCTTT,CASSLRGGGTEAFF
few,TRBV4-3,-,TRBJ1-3,TGCGCCAGCAGCCAGGAAAGCTCTGGAAACACCATATATTTT,CASSQESSGNTIYF
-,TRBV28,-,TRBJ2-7,TGTGCCAGCAGTGGTCAATCGAACTCCTACGAGCAGTACTTC,CASSGQSNSYEQYF
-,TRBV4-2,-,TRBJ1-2,TGTGCCAGCAGCCAAGAAGAATTCTATGGCTACACCTTC,CASSQEEFYGYTF
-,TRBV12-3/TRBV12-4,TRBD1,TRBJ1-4,TGTGCCAGCAGTTATAGACAGGGCGAAAAACTGTTTTTT,CASSYRQGEKLFF
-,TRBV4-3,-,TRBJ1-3,TGCGCCAGCAGCCAAGTCTGGGGTGAGTCTGGAAACACCATATATTTT,CASSQVWGESGNTIYF
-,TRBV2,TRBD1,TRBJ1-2,TGTGCCAGCGGGGACAGGGTAACCTATGGCTACACCTTC,CASGDRVTYGYTF
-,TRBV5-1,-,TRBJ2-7,TGCGCCAGCAGCCAACAACAGGGTTCGGGCGAGCAGTACTTC,CASSQQQGSGEQYF
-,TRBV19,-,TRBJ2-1,TGTGCCAGTACGACTAGTTATGAGCAGTTCTTC,CASTTSYEQFF
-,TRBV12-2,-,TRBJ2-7,TGTGCAAGTCGCCCATGGACAGGACAGTCCTACGAGCAGTACTTC,CASRPWTGQSYEQYF
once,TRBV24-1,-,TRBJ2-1,TGTGCCACCAGTGATTTGGGGGAAACCAATGAGCAGTTCTTC,CATSDLGETNEQFF
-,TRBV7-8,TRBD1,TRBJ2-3,TGTGCCAGCAGCCAGGGACAGGGCACAGATACGCAGTATTTT,CASSQGQGTDTQYF
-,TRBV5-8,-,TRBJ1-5,TGTGCCAGCAGCTGGACAGATAGCAATCAGCCCCAGCATTTT,CASSWTDSNQPQHF
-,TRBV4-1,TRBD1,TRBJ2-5,TGCGCCAGCACCGAAGAAATGACAGGGGAGACCCAGTACTTC,CASTEEMTGETQYF
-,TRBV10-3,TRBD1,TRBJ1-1,TGTGCCATCAGGGTCAGGGGGGGGAACACTGAAGCTTTCTTT,CAIRVRGGNTEAFF
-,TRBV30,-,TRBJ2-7,TGTGCCTGGAGTTCCGGGTGGGAGCAGTACTTC,CAWSSGWEQYF
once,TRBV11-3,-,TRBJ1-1,TGTGCCAGCAGCTTAGTGGGGGGGGACACTGAAGCTTTCTTT,CASSLVGGDTEAFF
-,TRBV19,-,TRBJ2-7,TGTGCCAGTAGTAACCAGGGGGGGCGAGAGCAGTACTTC,CASSNQGGREQYF
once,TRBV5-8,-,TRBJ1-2,TGTGCCAGCAGCTTGGCCCCGGATGTTAACTATGGCTACACCTTC,CASSLAPDVNYGYTF
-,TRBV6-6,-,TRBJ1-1,TGTGCCACCATGGGACACACCGTGGGGAACACTGAAGCTTTCTTT,CATMGHTVGNTEAFF
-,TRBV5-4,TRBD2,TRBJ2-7,TGTGCCAGCAGCTTGGGAAGCGGGGGGCCCTACGAGCAGTACTTC,CASSLGSGGPYEQYF
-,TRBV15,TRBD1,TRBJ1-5,TGTGCCACCAGCAGAGCTGGACAGGGGGGTCAGCCCCAGCATTTT,CATSRAGQGGQPQHF
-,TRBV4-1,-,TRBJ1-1,TGCGCCAGCAGCCAAGAGCGCGTGGGGACTGAAGCTTTCTTT,CASSQERVGTEAFF
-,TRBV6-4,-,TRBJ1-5,TGTGCCAGCAGCCCGACGGGGGATCAGCCCCAGCATTTT,CASSPTGDQPQHF
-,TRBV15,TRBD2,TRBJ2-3,TGTGCCACCAGCAGAGATGCCGCGGGAGTGGGAGCAGATACGCAGTATTTT,CATSRDAAGVGADTQYF
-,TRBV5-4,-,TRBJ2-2,TGTGCCAGCAGCCGTAACACCGGGGAGCTGTTTTTT,CASSRNTGELFF
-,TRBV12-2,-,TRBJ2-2,TGTGCAAGTCGCCCCGGGACAGAGGAGCTGTTTTTT,CASRPGTEELFF
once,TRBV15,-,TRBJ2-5,TGTGCCACCAGCAGAGATGTCCTTAGGACCCAGTACTTC,CATSRDVLRTQYF
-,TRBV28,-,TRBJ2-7,TGTGCCAGCAGCTCGCCGGCGGGAATGAACGAGCAGTACTTC,CASSSPAGMNEQYF
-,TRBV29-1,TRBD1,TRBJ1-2,TGCAGCGTTGTCACAGGGGGCTTTGGCTACACCTTC,CSVVTGGFGYTF
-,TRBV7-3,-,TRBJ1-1,TGTGCCAGCAGCTTAACAGGGGGGGTCACTGAAGCTTTCTTT,CASSLTGGVTEAFF
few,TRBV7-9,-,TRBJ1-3,TGTGCCAGCAGCTTTGGTACTGGAAACACCATATATTTT,CASSFGTGNTIYF
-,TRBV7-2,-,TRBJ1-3,TGTGCCAGCAGCCCGGGGTCACCTGGAAACACCATATATTTT,CASSPGSPGNTIYF
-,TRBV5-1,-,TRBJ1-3,TGCGCCAGCAGCTTGGAGAATAGGGGCCTAAACACCATATATTTT,CASSLENRGLNTIYF
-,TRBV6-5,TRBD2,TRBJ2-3,TGTGCCAGCAGTTACTCGAGTCTAGCGGGGACAGATACGCAGTATTTT,CASSYSSLAGTDTQYF
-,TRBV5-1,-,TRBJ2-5,TGCGCCAGCAGCCCCCGGCTAGCAGGAGAGACCCAGTACTTC,CASSPRLAGETQYF
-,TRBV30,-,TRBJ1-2,TGTGCCTGGAGTGGACAGGTAGTTGATGGCTACACCTTC,CAWSGQVVDGYTF
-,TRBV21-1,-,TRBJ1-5,TGTGCCAGCAAGAAAATCCGGACATTAAGGGCACGGAGACAGCCCCAGCATTTT,CASKKIRTLRARRQPQHF
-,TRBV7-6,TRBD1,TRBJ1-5,TGTGCCAGCAGCCTACAGGGGGTTGGCAATCAGCCCCAGCATTTT,CASSLQGVGNQPQHF
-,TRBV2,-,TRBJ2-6,TGTGCCAGCAGTGTTGAAAGGGCCGGGGCCAACGTCCTGACTTTC,CASSVERAGANVLTF
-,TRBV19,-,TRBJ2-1,TGTGCCAGTAGTATAGGGCTTAGGCAGGGTGGCAGGAATGAGCAGTTCTTC,CASSIGLRQGGRNEQFF
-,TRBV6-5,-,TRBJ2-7,TGTGCCAGCAGCCGAACTCCGGGACAAACCTACGAGCAGTACTTC,CASSRTPGQTYEQYF
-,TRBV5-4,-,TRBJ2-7,TGTGCCAGCAGCTTGGGCAGCCGATTACCCTACGAGCAGTACTTC,CASSLGSRLPYEQYF
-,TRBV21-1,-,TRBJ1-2,TGTGCCAGCAGCACCCGTGGGCAGGGTGGGAATGGCTACACCTTC,CASSTRGQGGNGYTF
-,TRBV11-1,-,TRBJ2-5,TGTGCCAGCACCCCCTGGGGGTCGGAGACCCAGTACTTC,CASTPWGSETQYF
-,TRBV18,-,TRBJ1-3,TGTGCCAGCTCCCCGCCGGGGGGAAACTCTGGAAACACCATATATTTT,CASSPPGGNSGNTIYF
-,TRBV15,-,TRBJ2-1,TGTGCCACCACTGGGGAGAATGAGCAGTTCTTC,CATTGENEQFF
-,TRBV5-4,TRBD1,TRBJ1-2,TGTGCCAGCAGCCAGAATCAGGGGGCGGGAGGCTACACCTTC,CASSQNQGAGGYTF
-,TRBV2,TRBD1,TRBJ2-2,TGTGCCAGCGGGGTGGGGACAGGGACCCAACGCCCCGGGGAGCTGTTTTTT,CASGVGTGTQRPGELFF